These 21 T cell receptor beta chains originate from one sample sequenced in a study of T-cell memory formation after mild COVID-19. TCRdb independently ran MiXCR on the 5' RACE reads; one entry per CDR3 protein. The data hold about 290,000 distinct CDR3 sequences, with 15% to 20% observed a single time. Sample: PBMCs or a T cell subset sorted from them (not recorded which). Receptors originate from a man younger than 30 who had mild COVID-19 (a few samples of this study predate the infection). Cell type and time point are not known.

The table lists this clonotype with many counts. The V and J genes are TRBV12-3 or TRBV12-4 and TRBJ1-1; no definite D call. The CDR3 contains 11 residues. V lost 5 bases and J lost 8, with 9 bases in between. CDR3 coding DNA: TGTGCCAGCAGTGGAGGAGGGGAAGCTTTCTTT. It specifies CASSGGGEAFF.

In this sample, this clonotype turned up a few times. The rearrangement links TRBV5-5 to TRBJ1-1; weak D call: TRBD1 (6 bases). This CDR3 has 15 residues. CDR1 and CDR2 (germline): SGHKS, YYEKEE (reference sequence). V shed 0 bases and J shed 5 bases, with 14 bases lying between them. CDR3 sequence reads: CASSLAPAGDTEAFF. CDR3 DNA sequence: TGTGCCAGCAGCTTGGCCCCGGCAGGGGATACTGAAGCTTTCTTT.

This clonotype was picked up a small number of times. V and J are TRBV6-4 and TRBJ2-1, with D possibly TRBD2 on 6 matching bases. The germline V gene encodes CDR1 MRHNA and CDR2 SNTAGT. CDR3 length equals 13 residues. The V end lost 6 bases, the J end lost 5 bases, and 11 bases lay between the germline ends. CDR3 in amino acids: CASSREAHNEQFF. CDR3 DNA sequence: TGTGCCAGCAGCAGGGAGGCCCACAATGAGCAGTTCTTC.

This clonotype was picked up many times. This chain joins TRBV5-1 and TRBJ2-1; TRBD2 is a possible D gene (5 bases). Per the germline V gene, CDR1 is SGHRS and CDR2 is YFSETQ. V lost 1 base and J 1 base, leaving 15 bases between the germline ends. CDR3 length: 17 amino acids. The CDR3 sequence is CASSLNPGKNSYNEQFF. The DNA for the CDR3 is TGCGCCAGCAGCTTGAATCCGGGAAAAAATTCCTACAATGAGCAGTTCTTC.

This clonotype was detected a few times. The chain uses TRBV5-1 and TRBJ2-7; the D gene is possibly TRBD1 (5 bases). This CDR3 has 14 residues. The germline gives CDR1 SGHRS, CDR2 YFSETQ. V lost 0 bases and J lost 6, with 13 bases in between. CDR3 DNA: TGCGCCAGCAGCTTGGGGGCAGGGCAGGGCGAGCAGTACTTC. This gives the protein CASSLGAGQGEQYF.

This clonotype came up many times. The CDR3 loop is CASSGGGLAYGYTF. Written as DNA, the CDR3 is TGCGCCAGCAGCGGTGGGGGGCTAGCCTATGGCTACACCTTC. The V and J genes are TRBV5-1 and TRBJ1-2; perhaps TRBD1 as D (6 bases). Germline CDR1 SGHRS, CDR2 YFSETQ. The CDR3 extends over 14 amino acids. V shed 4 bases and J shed 4 bases, with 14 bases lying between them.

This clonotype was counted only a few times. The V gene is TRBV18, the J gene TRBJ2-7; 9 bases are shared with TRBD2. The CDR3 totals 13 residues. Germline CDR1 and CDR2: KGHSH and LQKENI. The junction had 1 base not matched to a gene; V was cut back by 2 bases and J by 5 bases. CDR3 coding DNA: TGTGCCAGCTCACCAGCGGGGGGGAACGAGCAGTACGTC. This encodes CASSPAGGNEQYV.

Many counts were recorded for this clonotype. J is TRBJ1-1 and V is TRBV12-3 or TRBV12-4, with TRBD1 as a possible D gene (5 bases). The CDR3 consists of 13 residues. The germline V and J ends were trimmed by 7 bases and 5 bases, with 14 bases remaining between them. CDR3 amino acids: CASTLTGGTEAFF. The CDR3 bases are TGTGCCAGCACCCTAACCGGGGGAACTGAAGCTTTCTTT.

This clonotype was observed a handful of times. The V and J genes are TRBV7-2 and TRBJ1-1; D may be TRBD1 (5 bases). V was pared by 0 bases and J by 4 bases, with 15 bases between. Germline loops: CDR1 SGHTA, CDR2 FQGNSA. This CDR3 has 16 amino acids. The CDR3: CASSLARLGVGTEAFF. CDR3 nucleotides: TGTGCCAGCAGCTTAGCCCGCCTAGGGGTCGGCACTGAAGCTTTCTTT.

The J gene is TRBJ2-3, the V gene TRBV20-1, with 10 bases fitting TRBD2. Trimming took 0 bases from V and 6 from J; bases not matched to a gene: 6. The CDR3 spans 15 residues. The germline V gene has CDR1 DFQATT and CDR2 SNEGSKA (reference sequence). CDR3 loop: CSARDLSGGADTQYF. The CDR3 bases are TGCAGTGCTAGAGATCTGAGCGGGGGGGCCGATACGCAGTATTTT.

The J gene is TRBJ2-2, the V gene TRBV6-6, with D possibly matching TRBD1 (6 bases). Germline V gene sequence: CDR1 MNHNY, CDR2 SVGAGI (reference sequence). Trimming removed 9 bases at V and 0 bases at J, with 11 bases between. The CDR3 contains 14 residues. The DNA of the CDR3 is TGTGCCAGTACCGGGACATCGAACACCGGGGAGCTGTTTTTT. This codes for CASTGTSNTGELFF.

This clonotype was counted between two and nine times. The rearrangement joins TRBV20-1 to TRBJ2-2; the D gene could be TRBD1 or TRBD2 (6 bases each). Trimming stripped 2 bases from V and 0 bases from J, with 10 bases between. CDR1 and CDR2 from the germline V gene are DFQATT and SNEGSKA (reference sequence). The CDR3 has 15 residues. The CDR3 reads CSARLGGTNTGELFF. CDR3 bases: TGCAGTGCTAGATTAGGGGGGACGAACACCGGGGAGCTGTTTTTT.

The chain recombines TRBV7-9 with TRBJ1-6, with TRBD1 as a possible D gene (5 bases). The germline CDR1 and CDR2 sequences are SEHNR and FQNEAQ (reference sequence). V lost 5 bases, J lost 11 bases, and 13 bases lay in between. The CDR3 runs 13 residues. The CDR3, as DNA: TGTGCCAGCAGCCCCCGACAGTGGGCACCCCTCCACTTT. Residues: CASSPRQWAPLHF.

The chain recombines TRBV6-5 with TRBJ1-3; 7 bases match TRBD1. CDR1 MNHEY and CDR2 SVGAGI come from the germline V gene. After removal of 1 base from V and 0 bases from J, the junction contained 0 bases not matched to a gene. The CDR3 is 15 amino acids. CDR3 coding DNA: TGTGCCAGCAGTTACTGGGACAGCTCTGGAAACACCATATATTTT. Translation gives CASSYWDSSGNTIYF.

This sequence joins TRBV12-3 or TRBV12-4 and TRBJ2-2, with D maybe TRBD2 (5 bases). The V gene lost 5 bases and the J gene lost 4 bases, with 11 bases spanning the gap. The length of the CDR3 is 14 residues. CDR3 residues: CASSVTTSTGELFF. The CDR3 DNA reads TGTGCCAGCAGTGTAACCACTAGCACCGGGGAGCTGTTTTTT.

This clonotype showed up many times. The rearrangement uses TRBV12-3 or TRBV12-4 and TRBJ1-2, with no clear D. This CDR3 comprises 10 residues. Trimming shortened V by 2 bases and J by 6 bases, and 1 base separated the two germline ends. The CDR3: CASSLNGYTF. In nucleotides, the CDR3 is TGTGCCAGCAGTTTAAATGGCTACACCTTC.

This chain uses TRBV4-2 with TRBJ2-1, with D perhaps matching TRBD1 or TRBD2 (5 bases each). In germline, CDR1 is LGHNA, CDR2 YNFKEQ. The CDR3 runs to 14 residues. Trimming stripped 4 bases from V and 8 bases from J, with 15 bases between. CDR3 in DNA: TGTGCCAGCAGCCGATTCCCCGTGGGGGATGAGCAGTTCTTC. Residues: CASSRFPVGDEQFF.

In its sample, this clonotype was seen many times. The rearrangement uses TRBV7-2 and TRBJ2-3, with 9 bases lining up with TRBD1. The CDR3 is 15 residues long. Germline lookup yields CDR1 SGHTA and CDR2 FQGNSA. The ends lost 3 bases at V and 7 bases at J; junction bases unmatched: 8. This chain's CDR3 is CASSFAPGQGNTQYF. The CDR3 nucleotides read TGTGCCAGCAGCTTCGCCCCGGGACAGGGAAATACGCAGTATTTT.

The chain joins TRBV7-9 to TRBJ1-1, with D unresolved. This CDR3 spans 12 amino acids. Trimming removed 7 bases from V and 1 base from J, with 7 bases in between. CDR1 and CDR2 (germline): SEHNR, FQNEAQ (reference sequence). The CDR3 coding sequence is TGTGCCAGCAATCGACAGAACACTGAAGCTTTCTTT. This translates into CASNRQNTEAFF.

This chain uses TRBV7-8 with TRBJ2-7; 8 positions match TRBD1. The trim removed 5 bases at V and 5 bases at J, leaving 11 bases unmatched. Germline CDR1 SGHVS, CDR2 FQNEAQ. The CDR3 runs 15 residues. The DNA of the CDR3 is TGTGCCAGCAGCCTCGGGAACAGGGGGGTAGACGAGCAGTACTTC. It specifies CASSLGNRGVDEQYF.

This clonotype has just a few counts. The chain is built from TRBV6-1 and TRBJ2-1; D may be TRBD2 (6 bases). The CDR3 loop spans 14 amino acids. V was pared by 10 bases and J by 8 bases, with 21 bases between. CDR1 MNHNS and CDR2 SASEGT come from the germline V gene. The CDR3 sequence: CATLRGQGPDEQFF. CDR3 nucleotide sequence: TGTGCCACTTTGCGGGGCCAAGGGCCCGATGAGCAGTTCTTC.